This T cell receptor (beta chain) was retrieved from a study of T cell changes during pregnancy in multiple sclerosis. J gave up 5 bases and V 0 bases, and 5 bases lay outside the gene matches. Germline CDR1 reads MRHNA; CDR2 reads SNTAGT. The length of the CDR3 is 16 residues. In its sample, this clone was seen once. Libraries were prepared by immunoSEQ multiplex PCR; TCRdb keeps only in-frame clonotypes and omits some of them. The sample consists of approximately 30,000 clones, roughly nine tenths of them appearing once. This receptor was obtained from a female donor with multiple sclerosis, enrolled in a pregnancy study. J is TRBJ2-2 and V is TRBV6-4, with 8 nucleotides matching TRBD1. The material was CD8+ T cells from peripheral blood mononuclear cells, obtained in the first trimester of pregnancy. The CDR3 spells CASSDSAGTGTGELFF. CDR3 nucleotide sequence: TGTGCCAGCAGTGACTCAGCCGGGACAGGTACCGGGGAGCTGTTTTTT.